The text below deals with one T cell receptor (beta chain). Original handling: Estimation of nucleated cell counts relied on the amplification of reference gene primers. The protocol was immunoSEQ multiplex PCR, while the TCRdb copy is restricted to in-frame clones and leaves out a portion. The V and J calls and the clone size are those of that table, but D and trimming were determined from the DNA. The sample holds roughly 110,000 clones, 80% to 85% seen once. Germline V gives CDR1 LGHNA, CDR2 YNFKEQ. J lost 3 bases, V lost 1 base, and 5 bases had no gene match. The length of the CDR3 is 16 residues. The data derive from a study of blood T cell repertoires in COVID-19. Overall study context: The origin of the acute and convalescent COVID-19 samples was the United States, Italy and Spain. The analysed material was cDNA or gDNA that came from T cells, B-cell-depleted T cells, or PBMCs.

Specimen: peripheral blood. The sequence came from a human donor in a cohort sampled during active COVID-19. The chain carries TRBV4-2 and TRBJ2-1; 8 nucleotides agree with TRBD2. In nucleotides, the CDR3 is TGTGCCAGCAGCCAAGCGGCGGGAGGTAGCTACAATGAGCAGTTCTTC. Translated, it gives CASSQAAGGSYNEQFF.